This entry describes one T cell receptor beta chain. Antigen specificity is unknown. With 60 Vbeta and 13 Jbeta primers, the PCR was carried out. The table came from immunoSEQ multiplex PCR; TCRdb's copy has only in-frame clones and leaves some out. This table holds under 200,000 clones, 81% found once. This record belongs to a study of cytomegalovirus exposure and HLA in healthy donors. Regarding the study as a whole: The study recorded 164 TCR beta chains that were cytomegalovirus-associated. Generally TCR sequences proved uncommon, though certain public TCRs appeared in numerous donors.

Sequencing input: PBMCs. The TCR comes from a woman between 50 and 59 years old in good health and CMV-seronegative.

The CDR3 sequence: CASSIGEAEETQYF. CDR3 in DNA: TGTGCCAGTAGTATAGGGGAGGCGGAAGAGACCCAGTACTTC. The rearrangement links TRBV19 to TRBJ2-5, with a weak D call TRBD2 (6 bases). Per germline, CDR1 LNHDA and CDR2 SQIVND (reference sequence). The CDR3 length is 14 residues. V lost 1 base to trimming and J lost 3 bases, with 9 bases between them.